The 28 T cell receptor beta chains below come from one sample, sequenced in a study of read filtering for tumor transcriptome and immune sequencing. Molecular barcoded adaptors covering alpha/delta and beta/gamma chains were used on about 0.4 ug RNA. Via MiXCR, TCRdb re-called the reads, giving one row per CDR3 protein. The sample shows around 25,000 distinct CDR3 sequences, under 25% of them seen only once. Input material: a population of CD138-negative cells sorted from bone marrow. These receptors originate from a donor aged 40 or older with multiple myeloma.

The chain carries TRBV12-3 or TRBV12-4 and TRBJ2-1; TRBD2 agrees at 9 bases. Germline trimming cut 6 bases from V and 9 bases from J; bases unmatched to any gene: 12. This CDR3 spans 15 amino acids. The CDR3 region is CASSLGVSGGGEQFF. The CDR3 DNA is TGTGCCAGCAGCCTCGGGGTTAGCGGGGGCGGTGAGCAGTTCTTC.

The J gene is TRBJ2-5, the V gene TRBV2, with TRBD2 identical over 8 bases. Germline V CDR1 and CDR2: SNHLY, FYNNEI. The V gene end was trimmed by 3 bases and the J gene end by 4 bases; junction bases not matched to a gene: 4. This CDR3 comprises 14 residues. CDR3 DNA sequence: TGTGCCAGCAGTGAGCGGCTAGCGGGAGAGACCCAGTACTTC. As protein: CASSERLAGETQYF.

This clonotype is medium-sized in the sample. The CDR3 nucleotides read TGTGCCAGCACTGTAGCGGGGGGCTCCTACAATGAGCAGTTCTTC. Its translation is CASTVAGGSYNEQFF. The chain has TRBV2 and TRBJ2-1, with 10 bases aligning to TRBD2. Germline CDR1 is SNHLY and CDR2 is FYNNEI. V shed 7 bases and J 0 bases; nucleotides not matched to a gene: 3. CDR3 size: 15 residues.

This clonotype was picked up many times. The rearrangement links TRBV7-9 to TRBJ2-3; D is ambiguous. The CDR3 runs to 13 residues. The germline gives CDR1 SEHNR, CDR2 FQNEAQ (reference sequence). V was shortened by 3 bases and J by 0 bases, with 4 bases between the two germline ends. CDR3 in amino acids: CASSLGSTDTQYF. For the CDR3, the DNA is TGTGCCAGCAGCTTGGGCAGCACAGATACGCAGTATTTT.

This clonotype was observed a handful of times. The rearrangement links TRBV12-3 or TRBV12-4 to TRBJ1-5; tentatively, D is TRBD1 (5 bases). The ends were cut back, 6 bases at V and 3 bases at J, with 9 bases in the middle. CDR3 length equals 13 residues. CDR3 in DNA: TGTGCCAGCAGCCAGGGAGTCAATCAGCCCCAGCATTTT. Its translation is CASSQGVNQPQHF.

Points on this clonotype: Given a much more abundant clone one base away, this may be a read error. The rearrangement links TRBV7-3 to TRBJ1-4, with unresolved D. This CDR3 contains 15 residues. Looked up from germline, CDR1 is SGHTA and CDR2 is FQGTGA. The V end lost 0 bases, the J end lost 5 bases, and 10 bases lay between the germline ends. The CDR3 coding sequence is TGTGCCAGCAGCTTAACGGGCGCTGAAAATGAAAAACTGTTTTTT. Encoded protein: CASSLTGAENEKLFF.

About this clonotype itself: A read error is possible here, since a much larger clone lies one base away. The chain carries TRBV2 and TRBJ1-6, with TRBD1 matching 7 bases. Germline assignment: CDR1 SNHLY and CDR2 FYNNEI. J lost 9 bases, V lost 0 bases, and 8 bases had no gene match. The CDR3 covers 16 residues. The CDR3 sequence is CASSEAPGQRSSPLHF. CDR3 in DNA: TGTGCCAGCAGTGAAGCGCCGGGACAGAGGAGTTCACCCCTCCACTTT. The whole variable domain, filled in from reference TRBV2 and TRBJ1-6, reads EPEVTQTPSHQVTQMGQEVILRCVPISNHLYFYWYRQILGQKVEFLVSFYNNEISEKSEIFDDQFSVERPDGSNFTLKIRSTKLEDSAMYFCASSEAPGQRSSPLHFGNGTRLTVT.

The chain links TRBV5-6 to TRBJ2-5; D tentatively reads TRBD1 or TRBD2 (5 bases each). CDR1 and CDR2 (germline): SGHDT, YYEEEE. Trimming removed 3 bases at V and 11 bases at J, with 11 bases between. This CDR3 region has 11 residues. The CDR3 region has the DNA TGTGCCAGCAGCTACGGGACGGCGCAGTACTTC. Encoded protein: CASSYGTAQYF.

CDR3: CARRRSRAWSLNTEAFF. The CDR3 nucleotides read TGTGCCAGAAGGCGCTCAAGGGCGTGGAGTCTGAACACTGAAGCTTTCTTT. This chain joins TRBV9 and TRBJ1-1; D is unresolved. The CDR3 is 17 residues long. Germline values: CDR1 SGDLS, CDR2 YYNGEE. The V gene lost 8 bases and the J gene lost 0 bases, with 23 bases spanning the gap.

This clonotype was recorded a few times. The CDR3 DNA is TGTGCCAGCAGTTATAACAGGGGAACGGAGCAGTACTTC. The encoded protein is CASSYNRGTEQYF. This chain uses TRBV6-5 with TRBJ2-7; 7 bases match TRBD1. Trimming cost V 3 bases and J 7 bases; bases outside gene matches: 6. The germline V gene encodes CDR1 MNHEY and CDR2 SVGAGI. The CDR3 length is 13 residues.

Note on this clonotype: A much larger clonotype is one base distant, so this may be a read error. The rearrangement uses TRBV7-9 and TRBJ1-1; D is uncertain. V was pared by 5 bases and J by 4 bases, with 14 bases between. Germline CDR1 is SEHNR and CDR2 is FQNEAQ (reference sequence). The CDR3 totals 14 residues. Written as DNA, the CDR3 is TGTGCCAGCAGCCGTCATGGGCTGGTCACTGAAGCTTTCTTT. As protein: CASSRHGLVTEAFF.

This sequence joins TRBV6-5 and TRBJ2-2; no firm D call. Germline V gene data show CDR1 as MNHEY and CDR2 as SVGAGI. The V and J ends lost 4 bases and 1 base respectively, with 10 bases between them. This CDR3 is built from 15 residues. CDR3 nucleotide sequence: TGTGCCAGCAGTTCCAGGTTCTGGAACACCGGGGAGCTGTTTTTT. It translates to CASSSRFWNTGELFF.

Comments on this clonotype: A single base separates this from a much larger clone, so it may be a read error. V and J are TRBV7-9 and TRBJ2-5; D remains ambiguous. V was trimmed by 6 bases and J by 1 base, leaving 9 bases between them. There are 13 residues in the CDR3. The V gene's germline CDR1 is SEHNR and CDR2 FQNEAQ (reference sequence). In nucleotides, the CDR3 is TGTGCCAGCAGTGATGTCGGCCAAGAGACCCAGTACTTC. Amino acid sequence: CASSDVGQETQYF.

This clonotype was seen ten or more times. J is TRBJ1-6 and V is TRBV12-3 or TRBV12-4, with TRBD1 as a possible D gene (5 bases). The CDR3 spans 14 residues. Deletions cut 6 bases from V and 7 bases from J, with 13 bases between. The CDR3 coding sequence is TGTGCCAGCAGCCCCGGGACGGAAAATTCACCCCTCCACTTT. Amino acids: CASSPGTENSPLHF.

At least ten counts were recorded for this clonotype. The genes are TRBV6-6 and TRBJ2-1; TRBD1 or TRBD2 may be the D gene (7 bases each). This CDR3 comprises 13 residues. V gave up 8 bases and J gave up 5 bases, with 13 bases separating them. Germline CDR1 reads MNHNY; CDR2 reads SVGAGI (reference sequence). CDR3 in amino acids: CASGPGGDNEQFF. For the CDR3, the DNA is TGTGCCAGCGGGCCAGGGGGGGACAATGAGCAGTTCTTC.

This clonotype was detected ten times or more. The chain employs TRBV30 and TRBJ1-2; D is undetermined. Germline CDR1 and CDR2: GTSNPN and SVGIG (reference sequence). Trimming stripped 4 bases from V and 1 base from J, with 4 bases between. The CDR3 runs to 11 residues. DNA of the CDR3: TGTGCCTGGAACGGTAACTATGGCTACACCTTC. The encoded protein is CAWNGNYGYTF.

With respect to this clonotype: One end of the junction fails to match germline, which may point to a read error. The CDR3 DNA reads as TGTGCCAGCAGCTTAGAAGGTCTGAGCAGTCAGCCCCAGCATTTT. Translation: CASSLEGLSSQPQHF. The chain combines TRBV7-8 with TRBJ1-5, with no clear D. Germline loops: CDR1 SGHVS, CDR2 FQNEAQ. There are 15 residues in the CDR3.

This clonotype was seen more than once but under ten times. The V gene is TRBV10-3, the J gene TRBJ2-2; no reliable D call. This CDR3 spans 12 amino acids. Germline lookup yields CDR1 ENHRY and CDR2 SYGVKD. Deletions cut 4 bases from V and 6 bases from J, with 6 bases between. The CDR3 nucleotides read TGTGCCATCAGTGTAGACTCCGGGGAGCTGTTTTTT. The encoded protein is CAISVDSGELFF.

This clonotype has at least ten counts. The CDR3 sequence: CAISGAIEAFF. The CDR3, as DNA: TGTGCCATCAGTGGGGCGATAGAAGCTTTCTTT. The chain couples TRBV10-3 to TRBJ1-1; no clear D gene. This CDR3 region has 11 residues. Germline lookup yields CDR1 ENHRY and CDR2 SYGVKD. The germline V and J ends were trimmed by 4 bases and 8 bases, with 8 bases remaining between them.

This sequence joins TRBV3-1 and TRBJ1-4, with D hard to call. CDR3 size: 16 residues. Trimming removed 3 bases at V and 3 bases at J, with 14 bases between. Germline V gene sequence: CDR1 LGHDT, CDR2 YNNKEL (reference sequence). The CDR3 region has the DNA TGTGCCAGCAGCCAGGGTTCCGGGATGGCTAATGAAAAACTGTTTTTT. As protein: CASSQGSGMANEKLFF.

About this clonotype itself: A much bigger clone sits one base away, suggesting this may be a read error. This chain uses TRBV7-9 with TRBJ2-5; the D gene is possibly TRBD2 (5 bases). Germline V gene sequence: CDR1 SEHNR, CDR2 FQNEAQ (reference sequence). Deletions cut 5 bases from V and 7 bases from J, with 11 bases between. The CDR3 totals 12 residues. The CDR3 loop is CASSPRAGTQYF. CDR3 DNA: TGTGCCAGCAGCCCCCGGGCGGGGACCCAGTACTTC.

As to this clonotype: A single base separates this from a much larger clone, so it may be a read error. The CDR3 end shows no conserved phenylalanine or tryptophan, and so a read error is likely. This chain joins TRBV10-3 and TRBJ2-3; 7 bases map to TRBD1. This CDR3 comprises 16 residues. J was trimmed by 2 bases and V by 3 bases; bases with no gene match: 8. Germline CDR1 reads ENHRY; CDR2 reads SYGVKD. As DNA, the CDR3 is TGTGCCATCAGTGACCGACCCGGGACAGTCACAGATACGCAGTATTGT. Translating gives CAISDRPGTVTDTQYC.

Remarks on this clonotype: The CDR3 carries no conserved terminal phenylalanine or tryptophan, so it likely arises from a read error. V usage is TRBV6-7 and J usage is TRBJ1-2; 8 positions match TRBD1. Being an ORF, TRBV6-7 has a function that is uncertain. The junction had 5 bases not matched to a gene; V was cut back by 3 bases and J by 5 bases. The CDR3 has 14 amino acids. The CDR3 DNA reads TGTGCCAGCAGTTATCAGGGGGCTGGATATGGCTACACCTCC. Its protein product is CASSYQGAGYGYTS.

This clonotype has ten or more counts. The CDR3 coding sequence is TGCAGTGCTAGACAGGGGAGGGGCAATCAGCCCCAGCATTTT. Encoded protein: CSARQGRGNQPQHF. The V call is TRBV20-1, the J call TRBJ1-5; D is perhaps TRBD1 (6 bases). CDR3 length equals 14 residues. The germline V gene encodes CDR1 DFQATT and CDR2 SNEGSKA (reference sequence). V lost 2 bases and J 2 bases, leaving 10 bases between the germline ends.

The V gene is TRBV12-3 or TRBV12-4, the J gene TRBJ1-1; weak D call: TRBD1 (5 bases). V was trimmed by 0 bases and J by 4 bases, leaving 9 bases between them. This CDR3 has 14 amino acids. The CDR3 region has the DNA TGTGCCAGCAGTTTAGCGCTAAGGGGCACTGAAGCTTTCTTT. Protein product: CASSLALRGTEAFF.

This clonotype occurred many times. The chain employs TRBV29-1 and TRBJ1-6, with TRBD1 identical over 7 bases. The J segment lost 5 bases and the V segment lost 8 bases, leaving 15 bases of the junction unmatched. This CDR3 is 16 amino acids long. Germline V CDR1 and CDR2: SQVTM, ANQGSEA. The CDR3 spells CSQNRGRQGNNSPLHF. CDR3 bases: TGCAGCCAAAACAGGGGTAGACAGGGCAATAATTCACCCCTCCACTTT.

A note on this clonotype: A single base separates this from a much larger clone, so it may be a read error. This rearrangement joins TRBV5-1 to TRBJ1-1; D not resolved. CDR3 length: 14 residues. In germline, CDR1 is SGHRS, CDR2 YFSETQ. This chain's CDR3 is CASSQGSGDTEALF. In DNA, the CDR3 is TGCGCCAGCAGCCAAGGGTCTGGTGACACTGAAGCTCTCTTT. Full variable domain (missing parts from reference TRBV5-1 and TRBJ1-1): KAGVTQTPRYLIKTRGQQVTLSCSPISGHRSVSWYQQTPGQGLQFLFEYFSETQRNKGNFPGRFSGRQFSNSRSEMNVSTLELGDSALYLCASSQGSGDTEALFGQGTRLTVV.

This clonotype was found a few times. Relative to the germline gene, one junction end is altered; a read error may explain this. The V and J genes are TRBV30 and TRBJ1-1, with D hard to call. CDR3 size: 14 residues. Germline V gene data show CDR1 as GTSNPN and CDR2 as SVGIG (reference sequence). The CDR3 spells CAWSVIGWNTEAFF. CDR3 bases: TGTGCTTGGAGTGTTATCGGCTGGAACACTGAAGCTTTCTTT. The entire variable domain, with the rest obtained from reference TRBV30 and TRBJ1-1, is as follows: SQTIHQWPATLVQPVGSPLSLECTVEGTSNPNLYWYRQAAGRGLQLLFYSVGIGQISSEVPQNLSASRPQDRQFILSSKKLLLSDSGFYLCAWSVIGWNTEAFFGQGTRLTVV.